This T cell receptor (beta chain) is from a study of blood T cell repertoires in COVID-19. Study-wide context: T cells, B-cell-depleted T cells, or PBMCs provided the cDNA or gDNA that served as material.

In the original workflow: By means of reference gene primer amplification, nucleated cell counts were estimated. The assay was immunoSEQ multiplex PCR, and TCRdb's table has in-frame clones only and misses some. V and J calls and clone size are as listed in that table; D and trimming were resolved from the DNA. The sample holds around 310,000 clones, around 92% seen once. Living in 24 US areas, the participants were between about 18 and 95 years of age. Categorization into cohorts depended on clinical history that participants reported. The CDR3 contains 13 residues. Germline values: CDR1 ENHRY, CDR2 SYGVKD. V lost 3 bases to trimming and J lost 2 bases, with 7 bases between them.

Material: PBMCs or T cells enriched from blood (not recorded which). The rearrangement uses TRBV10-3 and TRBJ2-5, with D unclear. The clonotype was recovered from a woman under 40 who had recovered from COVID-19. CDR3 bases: TGTGCCATCAGTGACTCGGTGCAAGAGACCCAGTACTTC. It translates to CAISDSVQETQYF.